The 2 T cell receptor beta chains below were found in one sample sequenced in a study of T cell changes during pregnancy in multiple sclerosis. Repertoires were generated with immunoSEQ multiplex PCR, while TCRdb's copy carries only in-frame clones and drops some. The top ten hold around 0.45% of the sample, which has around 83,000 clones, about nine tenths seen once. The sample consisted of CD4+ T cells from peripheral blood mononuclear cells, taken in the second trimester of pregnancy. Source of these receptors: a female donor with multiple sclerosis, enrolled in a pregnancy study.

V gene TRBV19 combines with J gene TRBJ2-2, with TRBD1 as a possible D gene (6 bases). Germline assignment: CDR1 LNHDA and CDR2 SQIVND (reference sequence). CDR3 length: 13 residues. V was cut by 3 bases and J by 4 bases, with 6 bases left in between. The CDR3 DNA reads TGTGCCAGTAGTATCAGGGGCACCGGGGAGCTGTTTTTT. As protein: CASSIRGTGELFF.

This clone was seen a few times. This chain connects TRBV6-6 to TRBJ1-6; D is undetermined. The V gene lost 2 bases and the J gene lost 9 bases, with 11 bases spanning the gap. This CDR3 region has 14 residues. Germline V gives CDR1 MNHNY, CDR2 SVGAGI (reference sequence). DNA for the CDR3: TGTGCCAGCAGTTACCGGGGTGTTAGTTCACCCCTCCACTTT. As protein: CASSYRGVSSPLHF.